This TCR beta chain comes out of a study of PD-1 blockade in classical Hodgkin lymphoma. Findings of the study overall: Complete responders possessed baseline diversity comparable to newly diagnosed patients. By C4D1 there was a significant rise in CD4+ TCR diversity but not in CD8+ TCR diversity. Exclusion covered patients beginning nivolumab under 1 year post-ASCT. Before treatment, TCR diversity in newly diagnosed patients was reportedly lower than in healthy donors.

Concerning this clone: What it recognizes is unknown.

Libraries were prepared by immunoSEQ multiplex PCR; TCRdb keeps only in-frame clonotypes and omits some of them. Among roughly 42,000 clones listed, roughly 70% were seen once. V lost 1 base to trimming and J lost 0 bases, with 7 bases between them. The CDR3 runs to 15 residues. Per germline, CDR1 SEHNR and CDR2 FQNEAQ (reference sequence). Exposure to brentuximab vedotin varied, and each patient had relapsed following autologous stem cell transplantation. The chain uses TRBV7-9 and TRBJ1-5; D not certain. The starting material was peripheral blood mononuclear cells (PBMCs), obtained at baseline. This TCR was recovered from a human donor with classical Hodgkin lymphoma. The CDR3 sequence: CASSLVINSNQPQHF. CDR3 in DNA: TGTGCCAGCAGCTTAGTTATAAATAGCAATCAGCCCCAGCATTTT.